Listed here are 27 T cell receptor beta chains from one sample, sequenced in a study of cytomegalovirus exposure and HLA in healthy donors. TCRdb keeps only in-frame clones here, not all; method: immunoSEQ multiplex PCR. The table has hundreds of thousands of clones, roughly 84% seen once. Source material: PBMCs. These receptors were taken from a woman aged 18-30 years in good health and CMV-seropositive.

The V gene is TRBV28, the J gene TRBJ2-1, with D tentatively TRBD1 (5 bases). The CDR3 runs to 15 residues. Germline V gene sequence: CDR1 MDHEN, CDR2 SYDVKM. Between the trimmed V and J ends, which lost 6 bases and 0 bases, there was a span of 12 bases. The chain's CDR3 is CASSEDSHSYNEQFF. The DNA for the CDR3 is TGTGCCAGCAGCGAAGACAGCCACTCCTACAATGAGCAGTTCTTC.

V gene TRBV5-1 combines with J gene TRBJ2-5; 7 positions agree with TRBD1. The CDR3 covers 15 residues. The J segment lost 4 bases and the V segment lost 1 base, leaving 7 bases of the junction unmatched. CDR1 SGHRS and CDR2 YFSETQ come from the germline V gene. The CDR3 sequence: CASSLFDRDVETQYF. The CDR3 DNA is TGCGCCAGCAGCTTGTTTGACAGGGATGTAGAGACCCAGTACTTC. Complete variable domain (other parts from reference TRBV5-1 and TRBJ2-5): KAGVTQTPRYLIKTRGQQVTLSCSPISGHRSVSWYQQTPGQGLQFLFEYFSETQRNKGNFPGRFSGRQFSNSRSEMNVSTLELGDSALYLCASSLFDRDVETQYFGPGTRLLVL.

The CDR3 sequence: CASSGAGTGIYEQYF. The CDR3 coding sequence is TGTGCCAGCAGCGGCGCCGGGACAGGGATCTACGAGCAGTACTTC. This rearrangement joins TRBV9 to TRBJ2-7, with 9 bases fitting TRBD1. Germline CDR1 SGDLS, CDR2 YYNGEE. The CDR3 covers 15 residues. The J segment lost 3 bases and the V segment lost 3 bases, leaving 7 bases of the junction unmatched.

About this clone itself: The sample holds other DNA sequences that translate to the same CDR3. This chain connects TRBV9 to TRBJ2-1; 7 positions agree with TRBD2. The CDR3 loop spans 15 amino acids. Looked up from germline, CDR1 is SGDLS and CDR2 is YYNGEE. V lost 0 bases to trimming and J lost 3 bases; unmatched junction nucleotides: 3. The CDR3 loop is CASSVVGGSYNEQFF. CDR3 nucleotides: TGTGCCAGCAGCGTAGTGGGCGGGAGCTACAATGAGCAGTTCTTC.

Here the CDR3 reads CASTRPGTGTVSGNTIYF. CDR3 coding DNA: TGTGCCAGTACCCGCCCCGGGACAGGGACAGTGTCTGGAAACACCATATATTTT. This chain uses TRBV19 with TRBJ1-3; 9 bases agree with TRBD1. The CDR3 has 18 amino acids. J gave up 1 base and V 7 bases, and 14 bases lay outside the gene matches. Germline V gene sequence: CDR1 LNHDA, CDR2 SQIVND (reference sequence).

The chain carries TRBV18 and TRBJ2-6, with 10 bases identical to TRBD1. Germline V gives CDR1 KGHSH, CDR2 LQKENI. The CDR3 is 17 amino acids. Trimming took 8 bases from V and 2 from J; bases not matched to a gene: 9. The DNA for the CDR3 is TGTGCCAGCACTCACACGACAGGGGGCACTGGGGCCAACGTCCTGACTTTC. Its translation: CASTHTTGGTGANVLTF.

The chain employs TRBV10-1 and TRBJ1-1, with 11 bases identical to TRBD1. The germline gives CDR1 WNHNN, CDR2 SYGVQD (reference sequence). Losses at the gene ends were 0 bases for V and 4 bases for J; bases not matched to a gene: 1. CDR3 size: 15 residues. CDR3 amino acids: CASSESGTGGTEAFF. DNA of the CDR3: TGCGCCAGCAGTGAGTCAGGGACAGGGGGCACTGAAGCTTTCTTT.

The chain joins TRBV5-1 to TRBJ2-2; 8 bases agree with TRBD2. The CDR3 contains 17 residues. The V gene end was trimmed by 4 bases and the J gene end by 6 bases; junction bases not matched to a gene: 14. Germline CDR1 and CDR2: SGHRS and YFSETQ. The CDR3 DNA reads TGCGCCAGCAGCCCCTGGGCGGGACTAGGAAGACCCGGGGAGCTGTTTTTT. It is translated as CASSPWAGLGRPGELFF. Full variable domain (missing parts from reference TRBV5-1 and TRBJ2-2): KAGVTQTPRYLIKTRGQQVTLSCSPISGHRSVSWYQQTPGQGLQFLFEYFSETQRNKGNFPGRFSGRQFSNSRSEMNVSTLELGDSALYLCASSPWAGLGRPGELFFGEGSRLTVL.

The chain employs TRBV11-2 and TRBJ2-1; 7 nucleotides line up with TRBD2. This CDR3 spans 15 amino acids. The trim removed 5 bases at V and 4 bases at J, leaving 8 bases unmatched. Germline values: CDR1 SGHAT, CDR2 FQNNGV. CDR3 in DNA: TGTGCCAGCAGCGGTGAACTAGCGAATTACAATGAGCAGTTCTTC. It yields the protein CASSGELANYNEQFF. Filled out from reference TRBV11-2 and TRBJ2-1, the complete variable domain reads EAGVAQSPRYKIIEKRQSVAFWCNPISGHATLYWYQQILGQGPKLLIQFQNNGVVDDSQLPKDRFSAERLKGVDSTLKIQPAKLEDSAVYLCASSGELANYNEQFFGPGTRLTVL.

J is TRBJ1-5 and V is TRBV7-9, with D possibly matching TRBD1 (5 bases). Germline assignment: CDR1 SEHNR and CDR2 FQNEAQ (reference sequence). Trimming took off 5 bases at V and 7 bases at J, with 15 bases between the two ends. This CDR3 spans 14 amino acids. CDR3 nucleotides: TGTGCCAGCAGCCCATGGGAGGGGCACCAGCCCCAGCATTTT. It codes for CASSPWEGHQPQHF.

The chain joins TRBV6-6 to TRBJ2-3; 9 bases map to TRBD1. Trimming cost V 2 bases and J 1 base; bases outside gene matches: 4. CDR1 is MNHNY and CDR2 is SVGAGI in the germline V gene (reference sequence). The CDR3 is 16 amino acids. The CDR3, as DNA: TGTGCCAGCAGTTACGGTTGGGACAGGGGCACAGATACGCAGTATTTT. It translates to CASSYGWDRGTDTQYF.

V is TRBV30 and J is TRBJ1-1; no reliable D call. Trimming shortened V by 3 bases and J by 10 bases, and 18 bases separated the two germline ends. Germline V gene data show CDR1 as GTSNPN and CDR2 as SVGIG (reference sequence). This CDR3 spans 13 amino acids. CDR3 sequence: CAWRAGGGLGAFF. Written as DNA, the CDR3 is TGTGCCTGGAGGGCAGGTGGTGGCCTGGGAGCTTTCTTT.

This sequence joins TRBV28 and TRBJ1-1, with D tentatively TRBD1 (6 bases). Germline V gene sequence: CDR1 MDHEN, CDR2 SYDVKM. V was clipped by 4 bases and J by 1 base, with 13 bases between them. This CDR3 comprises 15 residues. In DNA, the CDR3 is TGTGCCAGCAGTTCCGACAGGATGTCGAACACTGAAGCTTTCTTT. It translates to CASSSDRMSNTEAFF.

This clone was seen just once. V usage is TRBV2 and J usage is TRBJ2-7, with D perhaps TRBD1 (6 bases). Germline V CDR1 and CDR2: SNHLY, FYNNEI. V dropped 5 bases and J dropped 2 bases, with 16 bases sitting between them. The CDR3 runs 15 residues. CDR3 coding DNA: TGTGCCAGCAGTCCCGGACAGTGGCGCGCCTACGAGCAGTACTTC. Translated: CASSPGQWRAYEQYF.

This chain joins TRBV23-1 and TRBJ1-4; D remains ambiguous. TRBV23-1 is treated as an ORF (open reading frame) with a function not yet certain. The V gene lost 2 bases and the J gene lost 2 bases, with 15 bases spanning the gap. The CDR3 is 17 amino acids. Here the CDR3 reads CASSQDVEEGTNEKLFF. For the CDR3, the DNA is TGCGCCAGCAGTCAAGATGTGGAGGAGGGCACTAATGAAAAACTGTTTTTT.

The V call is TRBV1, the J call TRBJ1-1; TRBD1 was called by the table and not checked on the DNA. TRBV1 is labeled a pseudogene. CDR3 length: 18 residues. The CDR3 is CTSSPLRVQGSDCTEAFF. The CDR3 DNA sequence: TGCACCAGCAGCCCCCTCCGAGTGCAGGGGTCGGATTGTACTGAAGCTTTCTTT.

V gene TRBV7-9 combines with J gene TRBJ1-4, with 8 bases identical to TRBD1. The CDR3 has 15 residues. The junction had 7 bases not matched to a gene; V was cut back by 6 bases and J by 4 bases. Germline CDR1 SEHNR, CDR2 FQNEAQ (reference sequence). For the CDR3, the DNA is TGTGCCAGCAGTACGACAGGGGCTTATAATGAAAAACTGTTTTTT. This translates into CASSTTGAYNEKLFF.

The rearrangement joins TRBV5-1 to TRBJ2-7; 11 bases are a match to TRBD1. CDR1 is SGHRS, CDR2 YFSETQ, per germline. V shed 4 bases, J shed 2 bases, and the junction held 5 bases outside the gene matches. The CDR3 consists of 15 residues. The CDR3 spells CASSPGTGGTYEQYF. The CDR3 region has the DNA TGCGCCAGCAGCCCCGGGACAGGGGGGACCTACGAGCAGTACTTC.

V gene TRBV27 combines with J gene TRBJ1-1; 8 bases are shared with TRBD1. Germline V lookup: CDR1 MNHEY, CDR2 SMNVEV (reference sequence). V trimming: 5 bases; J trimming: 1 base; junction bases outside the gene matches: 9. The CDR3 runs to 16 residues. The CDR3 nucleotides are TGTGCCAGCAGTAATGCACCAGGGGGCAGGAACACTGAAGCTTTCTTT. As protein: CASSNAPGGRNTEAFF.

The chain couples TRBV14 to TRBJ1-1, with unresolved D. Germline V lookup: CDR1 SGHDN, CDR2 FVKESK. The CDR3 has 13 residues. The germline V and J ends were trimmed by 4 bases and 0 bases, with 6 bases remaining between them. The CDR3 bases are TGTGCCAGCAGCCTAAACATGAACACTGAAGCTTTCTTT. Amino acids: CASSLNMNTEAFF.

The rearrangement links TRBV10-1 to TRBJ2-7; TRBD1 matches at 7 bases. The V and J ends lost 3 bases and 2 bases, in that order; junction bases with no gene match: 10. CDR1 is WNHNN, CDR2 SYGVQD, per germline (reference sequence). This CDR3 has 16 residues. The CDR3 protein is CASSDQRRDRAYEQYF. The CDR3 nucleotides read TGCGCCAGCAGTGACCAACGTCGGGACAGAGCCTACGAGCAGTACTTC.

This chain joins TRBV28 and TRBJ2-7, with 8 bases lining up with TRBD2. The V and J ends lost 6 bases and 5 bases, in that order; junction bases with no gene match: 6. The CDR3 totals 13 residues. The germline V gene encodes CDR1 MDHEN and CDR2 SYDVKM. The CDR3, as DNA: TGTGCCAGCAGCGGGACTAGACTTGACGAGCAGTACTTC. Protein sequence: CASSGTRLDEQYF.

The chain uses TRBV4-1 and TRBJ1-1, with 11 bases identical to TRBD1. The CDR3 runs 15 residues. The V gene end was trimmed by 8 bases and the J gene end by 5 bases; junction bases not matched to a gene: 10. The germline CDR1 and CDR2 sequences are MGHRA and YSYEKL. The CDR3 region is CASARSGTGGTEAFF. CDR3 nucleotide sequence: TGCGCCAGCGCCCGGTCCGGGACAGGGGGGACTGAAGCTTTCTTT.

The chain recombines TRBV5-1 with TRBJ2-7, with D unclear. V was pared by 0 bases and J by 6 bases, with 13 bases between. The length of the CDR3 is 14 residues. CDR1 is SGHRS, CDR2 YFSETQ, per germline. As DNA, the CDR3 is TGCGCCAGCAGCTTGGTTCTGGGTTCAGGCGAGCAGTACTTC. It translates to CASSLVLGSGEQYF.

This clone has a single count. J is TRBJ2-7 and V is TRBV28, with a possible D match to TRBD2 (6 bases). The CDR3 sequence is 15 residues long. CDR1 and CDR2 from the germline V gene are MDHEN and SYDVKM. V was cut by 4 bases and J by 4 bases, with 17 bases left in between. The CDR3 loop is CASSSPGGLGYEQYF. Here the CDR3 DNA reads TGTGCCAGCAGTTCTCCCGGGGGTTTGGGTTACGAGCAGTACTTC.

This chain links TRBV28 with TRBJ1-1, with unresolved D. Germline V lookup: CDR1 MDHEN, CDR2 SYDVKM. Trimming removed 8 bases at V and 8 bases at J, with 18 bases between. This CDR3 region has 13 residues. CDR3 coding DNA: TGTGCCAGCTCTGTTTACTCGCAGGAAGAAGCTTTCTTT. As protein: CASSVYSQEEAFF.

The J gene is TRBJ2-7, the V gene TRBV4-1; D is unclear. The CDR3 runs 11 residues. V gave up 3 bases and J gave up 6 bases, with 6 bases separating them. Germline CDR1 MGHRA, CDR2 YSYEKL. CDR3 DNA sequence: TGCGCCAGCAGCCATGAACTCGAGCAGTACTTC. Translation: CASSHELEQYF.